This TCR beta chain was sequenced for a study of T cells in Graves' hyperthyroidism and ophthalmopathy. General study findings and limits: Blood also held most thyroid clonotypes expanded beyond 0.001.

PBMCs came from about 10 ml fresh peripheral blood. There are 18 residues in the CDR3. Germline values: CDR1 LNHNV, CDR2 YYDKDF (reference sequence). V gave up 1 base and J gave up 0 bases, with 13 bases separating them. Amplification of TCR beta CDR3 regions was performed using RNA transcripts as template. When the TCR CDR3 underwent first-round RT-PCR, the HTBI primer set was used. Via MiXCR, TCRdb re-called the multiplex PCR reads, giving one row per CDR3 protein. Of approximately 400,000 distinct CDR3 sequences in the sample, about 15% are singletons; the top ten hold about 19%. On this clonotype itself: Its cognate antigen is unknown.

V usage is TRBV15 and J usage is TRBJ2-6, with D perhaps matching TRBD1 (5 bases). Specimen: blood. The sequence came from a young woman with Graves' ophthalmopathy. The DNA for the CDR3 is TGTGCCACCAGCAGAGTGGGCAGGGTGAGCTCTGGGGCCAACGTCCTGACTTTC. Translating it yields CATSRVGRVSSGANVLTF.